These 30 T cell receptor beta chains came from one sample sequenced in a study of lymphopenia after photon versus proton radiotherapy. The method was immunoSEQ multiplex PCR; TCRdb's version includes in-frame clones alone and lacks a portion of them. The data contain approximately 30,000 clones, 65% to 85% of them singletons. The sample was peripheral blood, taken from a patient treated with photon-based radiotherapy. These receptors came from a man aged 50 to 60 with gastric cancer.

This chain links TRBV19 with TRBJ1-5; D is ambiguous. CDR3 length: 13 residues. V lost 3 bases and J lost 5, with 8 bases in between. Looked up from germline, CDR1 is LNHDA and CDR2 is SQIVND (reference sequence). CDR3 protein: CASSIGLHQPQHF. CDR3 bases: TGTGCCAGTAGTATCGGTCTCCATCAGCCCCAGCATTTT.

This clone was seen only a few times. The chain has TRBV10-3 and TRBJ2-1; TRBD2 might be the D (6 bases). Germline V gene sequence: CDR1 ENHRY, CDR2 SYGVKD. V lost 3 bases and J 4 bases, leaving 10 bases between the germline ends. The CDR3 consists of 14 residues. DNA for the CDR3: TGTGCCATCAGTGATAGCGGATTGTACAATGAGCAGTTCTTC. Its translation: CAISDSGLYNEQFF.

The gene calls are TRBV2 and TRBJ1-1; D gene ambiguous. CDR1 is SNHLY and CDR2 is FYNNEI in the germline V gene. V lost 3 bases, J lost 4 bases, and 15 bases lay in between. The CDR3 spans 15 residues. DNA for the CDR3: TGTGCCAGCAGTGATAAGAAAGGTGGCGGCACTGAAGCTTTCTTT. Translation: CASSDKKGGGTEAFF. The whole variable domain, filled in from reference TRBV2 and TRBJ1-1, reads EPEVTQTPSHQVTQMGQEVILRCVPISNHLYFYWYRQILGQKVEFLVSFYNNEISEKSEIFDDQFSVERPDGSNFTLKIRSTKLEDSAMYFCASSDKKGGGTEAFFGQGTRLTVV.

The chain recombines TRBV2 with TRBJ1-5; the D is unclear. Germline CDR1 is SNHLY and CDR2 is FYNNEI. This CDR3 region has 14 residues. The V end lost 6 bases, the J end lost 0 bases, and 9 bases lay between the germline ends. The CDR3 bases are TGTGCCAGCAGGCCGAGAACTAGCAATCAGCCCCAGCATTTT. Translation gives CASRPRTSNQPQHF.

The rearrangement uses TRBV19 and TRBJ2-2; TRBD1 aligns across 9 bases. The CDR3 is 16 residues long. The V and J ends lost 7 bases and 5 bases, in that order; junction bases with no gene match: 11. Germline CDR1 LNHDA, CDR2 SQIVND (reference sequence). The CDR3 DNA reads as TGTGCCAGTATCCGGCAGGCCGGGACAGGGACCGGGGAGCTGTTTTTT. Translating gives CASIRQAGTGTGELFF.

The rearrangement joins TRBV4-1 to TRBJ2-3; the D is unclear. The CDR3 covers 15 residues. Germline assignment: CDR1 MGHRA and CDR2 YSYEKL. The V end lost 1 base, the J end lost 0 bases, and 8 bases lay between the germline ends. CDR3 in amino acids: CASSQGPASTDTQYF. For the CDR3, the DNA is TGCGCCAGCAGCCAAGGTCCCGCTAGCACAGATACGCAGTATTTT.

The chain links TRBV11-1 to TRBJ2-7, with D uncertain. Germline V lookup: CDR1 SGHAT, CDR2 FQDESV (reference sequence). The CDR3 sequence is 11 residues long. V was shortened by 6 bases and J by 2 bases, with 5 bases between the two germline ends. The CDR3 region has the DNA TGTGCCAGCAGACAAACCTACGAGCAGTACTTC. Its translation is CASRQTYEQYF.

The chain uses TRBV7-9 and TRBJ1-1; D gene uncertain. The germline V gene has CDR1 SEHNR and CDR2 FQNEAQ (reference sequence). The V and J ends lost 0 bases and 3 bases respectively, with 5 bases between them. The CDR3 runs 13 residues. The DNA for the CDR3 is TGTGCCAGCAGCTTAGCGGCGGACACTGAAGCTTTCTTT. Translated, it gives CASSLAADTEAFF.

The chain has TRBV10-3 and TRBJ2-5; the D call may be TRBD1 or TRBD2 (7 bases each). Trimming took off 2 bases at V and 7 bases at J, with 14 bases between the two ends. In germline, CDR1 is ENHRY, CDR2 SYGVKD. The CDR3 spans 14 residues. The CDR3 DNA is TGTGCCATCAGTGAGAACTGGGAGGGGGCGACCCAGTACTTC. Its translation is CAISENWEGATQYF.

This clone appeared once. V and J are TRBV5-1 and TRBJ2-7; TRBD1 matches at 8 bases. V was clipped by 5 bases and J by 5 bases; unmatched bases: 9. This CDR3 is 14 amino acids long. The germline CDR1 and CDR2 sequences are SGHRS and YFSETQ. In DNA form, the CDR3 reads TGCGCCAGCAGGGAGACAGGGGTTTCCCACGAGCAGTACTTC. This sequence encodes CASRETGVSHEQYF.

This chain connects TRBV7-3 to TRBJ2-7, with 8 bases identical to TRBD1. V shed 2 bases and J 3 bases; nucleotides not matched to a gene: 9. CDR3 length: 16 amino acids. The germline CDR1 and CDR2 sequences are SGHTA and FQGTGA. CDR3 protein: CASSLVGQGRFYEQYV. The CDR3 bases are TGTGCCAGCAGCTTAGTCGGACAGGGAAGATTCTACGAGCAGTACGTC.

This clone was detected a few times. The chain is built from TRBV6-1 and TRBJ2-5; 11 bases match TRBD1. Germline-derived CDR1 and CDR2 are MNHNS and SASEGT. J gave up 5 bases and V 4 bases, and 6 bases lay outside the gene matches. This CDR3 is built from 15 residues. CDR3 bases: TGTGCCAGCAGTGTTCGGACAGGGGGCGCGGAGACCCAGTACTTC. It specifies CASSVRTGGAETQYF.

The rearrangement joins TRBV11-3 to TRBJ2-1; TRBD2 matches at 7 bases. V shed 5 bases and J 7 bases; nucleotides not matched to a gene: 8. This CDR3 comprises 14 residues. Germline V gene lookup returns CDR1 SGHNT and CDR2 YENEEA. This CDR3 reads CASSPSGRGNEQFF. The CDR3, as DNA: TGTGCCAGCAGCCCATCGGGGCGGGGGAATGAGCAGTTCTTC.

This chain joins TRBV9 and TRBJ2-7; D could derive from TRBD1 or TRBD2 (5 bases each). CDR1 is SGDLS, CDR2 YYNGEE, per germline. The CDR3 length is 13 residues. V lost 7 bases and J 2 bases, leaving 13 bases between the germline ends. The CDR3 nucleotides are TGTGCCAGCGGGGACCGCACCCCCTACGAGCAGTACGTC. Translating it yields CASGDRTPYEQYV.

The CDR3 region has the DNA TGCGCCAGCAGTACCCCCCCTCATAAGGTTCGGGCAGATACGCAGTATTTT. The encoded protein is CASSTPPHKVRADTQYF. This chain uses TRBV10-1 with TRBJ2-3; D ambiguous. The CDR3 has 17 amino acids. V lost 5 bases and J 4 bases, leaving 22 bases between the germline ends. CDR1 is WNHNN, CDR2 SYGVQD, per germline (reference sequence).

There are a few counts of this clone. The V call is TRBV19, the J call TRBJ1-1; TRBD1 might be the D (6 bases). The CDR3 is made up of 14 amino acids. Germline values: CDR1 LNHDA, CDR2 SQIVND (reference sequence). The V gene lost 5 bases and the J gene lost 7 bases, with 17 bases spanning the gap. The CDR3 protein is CASSLGHLPGEAFF. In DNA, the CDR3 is TGTGCCAGTAGTTTGGGACATCTTCCAGGTGAAGCTTTCTTT.

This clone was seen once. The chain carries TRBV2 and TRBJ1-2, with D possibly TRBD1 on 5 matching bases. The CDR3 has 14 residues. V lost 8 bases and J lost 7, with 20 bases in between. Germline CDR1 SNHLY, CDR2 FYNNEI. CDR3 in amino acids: CASGWDGRLGGYTF. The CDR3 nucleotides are TGTGCCAGCGGATGGGACGGAAGGTTGGGTGGCTACACCTTC. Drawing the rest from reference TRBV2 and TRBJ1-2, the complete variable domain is EPEVTQTPSHQVTQMGQEVILRCVPISNHLYFYWYRQILGQKVEFLVSFYNNEISEKSEIFDDQFSVERPDGSNFTLKIRSTKLEDSAMYFCASGWDGRLGGYTFGSGTRLTVV.

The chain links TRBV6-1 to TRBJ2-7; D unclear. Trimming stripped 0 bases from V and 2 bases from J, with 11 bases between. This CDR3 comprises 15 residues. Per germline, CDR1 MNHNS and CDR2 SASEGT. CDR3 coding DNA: TGTGCCAGCAGTGAAGCGACGGAATCACCCTACGAGCAGTACGTC. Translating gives CASSEATESPYEQYV.

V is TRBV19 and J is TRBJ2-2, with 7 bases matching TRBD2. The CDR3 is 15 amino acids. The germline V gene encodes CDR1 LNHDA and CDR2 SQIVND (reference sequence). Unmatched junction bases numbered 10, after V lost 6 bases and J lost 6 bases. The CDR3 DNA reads TGTGCCAGTAGGAGCAGGACTAGGATGCCCGGGGAGCTGTTTTTT. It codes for CASRSRTRMPGELFF. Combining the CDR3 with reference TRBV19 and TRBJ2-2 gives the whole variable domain DGGITQSPKYLFRKEGQNVTLSCEQNLNHDAMYWYRQDPGQGLRLIYYSQIVNDFQKGDIAEGYSVSREKKESFPLTVTSAQKNPTAFYLCASRSRTRMPGELFFGEGSRLTVL.

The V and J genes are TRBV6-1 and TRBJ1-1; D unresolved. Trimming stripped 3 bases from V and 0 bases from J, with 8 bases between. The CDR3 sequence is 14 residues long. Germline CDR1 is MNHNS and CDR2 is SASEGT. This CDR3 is CASSDSVVNTEAFF. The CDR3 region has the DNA TGTGCCAGCAGTGACTCCGTGGTGAACACTGAAGCTTTCTTT.

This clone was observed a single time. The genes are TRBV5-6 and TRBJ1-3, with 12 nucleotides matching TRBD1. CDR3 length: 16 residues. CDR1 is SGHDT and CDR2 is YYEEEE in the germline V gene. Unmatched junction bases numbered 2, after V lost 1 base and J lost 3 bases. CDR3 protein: CASSLRDRGLGNTIYF. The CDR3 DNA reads TGTGCCAGCAGCTTGAGGGACAGGGGGCTTGGAAACACCATATATTTT.

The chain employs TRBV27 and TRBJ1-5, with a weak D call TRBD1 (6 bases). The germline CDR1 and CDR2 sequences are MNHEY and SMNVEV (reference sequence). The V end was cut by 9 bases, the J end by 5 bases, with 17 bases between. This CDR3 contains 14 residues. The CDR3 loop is CARVSQGTYQPQHF. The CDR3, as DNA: TGTGCCAGGGTCTCCCAGGGGACTTATCAGCCCCAGCATTTT.

CDR3 loop: CASSPTGLLNQPQHF. Here the CDR3 DNA reads TGTGCCAGCTCACCCACGGGCTTACTGAATCAGCCCCAGCATTTT. The chain joins TRBV18 to TRBJ1-5; the D is unclear. Germline V CDR1 and CDR2: KGHSH, LQKENI. Trimming left V 3 bases short and J 4 bases short, with 13 bases between. The CDR3 loop spans 15 amino acids.

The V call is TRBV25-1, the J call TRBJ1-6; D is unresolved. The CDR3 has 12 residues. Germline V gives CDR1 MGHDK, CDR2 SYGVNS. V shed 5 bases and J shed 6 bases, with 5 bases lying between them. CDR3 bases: TGTGCCAGCAGTATCCGTAATTCACCCCTCCACTTT. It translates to CASSIRNSPLHF.

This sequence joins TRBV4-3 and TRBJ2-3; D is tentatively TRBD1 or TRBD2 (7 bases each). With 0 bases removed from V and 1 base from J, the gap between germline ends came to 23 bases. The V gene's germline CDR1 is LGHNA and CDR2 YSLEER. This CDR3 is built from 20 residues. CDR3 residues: CASSQDLLGGGRWGTDTQYF. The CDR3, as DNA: TGCGCCAGCAGCCAAGATCTGTTGGGAGGGGGCAGGTGGGGCACAGATACGCAGTATTTT.

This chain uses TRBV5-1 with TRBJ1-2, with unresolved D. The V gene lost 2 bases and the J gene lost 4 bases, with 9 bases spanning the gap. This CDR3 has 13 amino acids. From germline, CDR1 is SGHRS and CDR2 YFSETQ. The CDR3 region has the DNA TGCGCCAGCAGCTTTCGGGGAGGCTATGGCTACACCTTC. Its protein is CASSFRGGYGYTF.

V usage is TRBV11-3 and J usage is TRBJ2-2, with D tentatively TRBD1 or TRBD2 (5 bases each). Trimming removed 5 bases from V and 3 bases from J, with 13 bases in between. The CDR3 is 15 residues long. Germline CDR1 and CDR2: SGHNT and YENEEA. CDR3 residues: CASSPSSGHTGELFF. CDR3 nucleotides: TGTGCCAGCAGCCCCAGTTCGGGGCACACCGGGGAGCTGTTTTTT.

CDR3 DNA: TGTGCCAGCAGCCAAGGCAGCATCAATAATTCACCCCTCCACTTT. Its translation: CASSQGSINNSPLHF. This sequence joins TRBV14 and TRBJ1-6; D gene ambiguous. Trimming took off 1 base at V and 5 bases at J, with 9 bases between the two ends. Germline values: CDR1 SGHDN, CDR2 FVKESK. There are 15 residues in the CDR3.

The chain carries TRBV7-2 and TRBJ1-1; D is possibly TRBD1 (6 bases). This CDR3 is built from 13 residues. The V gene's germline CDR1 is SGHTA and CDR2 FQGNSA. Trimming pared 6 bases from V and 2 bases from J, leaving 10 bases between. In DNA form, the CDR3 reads TGTGCCAGCAGACGACAGGTAAACACTGAAGCTTTCTTT. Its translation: CASRRQVNTEAFF.

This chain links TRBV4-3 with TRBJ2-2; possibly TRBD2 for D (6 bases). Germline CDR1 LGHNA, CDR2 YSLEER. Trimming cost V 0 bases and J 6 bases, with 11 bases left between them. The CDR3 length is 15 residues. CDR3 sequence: CASSQDGREAGELFF. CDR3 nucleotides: TGCGCCAGCAGCCAAGATGGCAGGGAGGCCGGGGAGCTGTTTTTT.